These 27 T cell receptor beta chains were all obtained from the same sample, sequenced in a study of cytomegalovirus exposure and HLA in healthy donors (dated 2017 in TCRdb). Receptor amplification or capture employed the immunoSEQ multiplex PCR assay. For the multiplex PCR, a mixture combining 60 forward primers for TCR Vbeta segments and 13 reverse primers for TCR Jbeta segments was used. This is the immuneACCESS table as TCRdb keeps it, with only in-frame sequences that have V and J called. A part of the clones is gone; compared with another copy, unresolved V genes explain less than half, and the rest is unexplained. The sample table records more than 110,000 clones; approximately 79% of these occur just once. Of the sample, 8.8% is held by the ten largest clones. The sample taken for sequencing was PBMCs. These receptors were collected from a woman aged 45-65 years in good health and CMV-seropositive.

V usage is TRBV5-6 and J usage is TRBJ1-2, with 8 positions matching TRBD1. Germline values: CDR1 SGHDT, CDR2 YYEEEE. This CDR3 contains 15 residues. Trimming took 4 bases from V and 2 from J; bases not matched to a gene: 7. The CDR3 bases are TGTGCCAGCAGCACCCGACAGGGGCCGAACTATGGCTACACCTTC. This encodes CASSTRQGPNYGYTF. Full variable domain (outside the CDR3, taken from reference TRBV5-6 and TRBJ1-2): DAGVTQSPTHLIKTRGQQVTLRCSPKSGHDTVSWYQQALGQGPQFIFQYYEEEERQRGNFPDRFSGHQFPNYSSELNVNALLLGDSALYLCASSTRQGPNYGYTFGSGTRLTVV.

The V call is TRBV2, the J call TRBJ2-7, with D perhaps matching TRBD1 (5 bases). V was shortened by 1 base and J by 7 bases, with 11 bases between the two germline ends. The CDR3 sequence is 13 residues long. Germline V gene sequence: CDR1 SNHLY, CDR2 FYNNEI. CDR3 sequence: CASSEGRVGEQYF. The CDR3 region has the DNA TGTGCCAGCAGTGAAGGCAGGGTCGGGGAGCAGTACTTC.

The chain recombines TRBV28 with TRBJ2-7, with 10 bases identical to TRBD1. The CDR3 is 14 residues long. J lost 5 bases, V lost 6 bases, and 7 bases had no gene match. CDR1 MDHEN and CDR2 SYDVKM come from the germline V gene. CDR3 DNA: TGTGCCAGCAGCGTGGGACAGGGGACCGACGAGCAGTACTTC. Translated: CASSVGQGTDEQYF.

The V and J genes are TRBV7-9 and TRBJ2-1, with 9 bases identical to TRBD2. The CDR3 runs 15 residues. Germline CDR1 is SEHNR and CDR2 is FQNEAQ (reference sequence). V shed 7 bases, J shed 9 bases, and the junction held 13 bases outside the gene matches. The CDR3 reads CASTMVGGGAGEQFF. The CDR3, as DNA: TGTGCCAGCACCATGGTAGGCGGGGGGGCCGGTGAGCAGTTCTTC. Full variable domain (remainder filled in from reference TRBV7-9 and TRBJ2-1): DTGVSQNPRHKITKRGQNVTFRCDPISEHNRLYWYRQTLGQGPEFLTYFQNEAQLEKSRLLSDRFSAERPKGSFSTLEIQRTEQGDSAMYLCASTMVGGGAGEQFFGPGTRLTVL.

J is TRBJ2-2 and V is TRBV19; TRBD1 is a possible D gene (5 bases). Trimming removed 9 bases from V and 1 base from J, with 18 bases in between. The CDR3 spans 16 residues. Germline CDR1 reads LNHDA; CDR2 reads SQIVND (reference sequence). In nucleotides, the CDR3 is TGTGCCAGAGCCTCGCAAGGCAGGGTGAACACCGGGGAGCTGTTTTTT. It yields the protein CARASQGRVNTGELFF. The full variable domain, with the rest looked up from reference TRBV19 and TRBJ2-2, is DGGITQSPKYLFRKEGQNVTLSCEQNLNHDAMYWYRQDPGQGLRLIYYSQIVNDFQKGDIAEGYSVSREKKESFPLTVTSAQKNPTAFYLCARASQGRVNTGELFFGEGSRLTVL.

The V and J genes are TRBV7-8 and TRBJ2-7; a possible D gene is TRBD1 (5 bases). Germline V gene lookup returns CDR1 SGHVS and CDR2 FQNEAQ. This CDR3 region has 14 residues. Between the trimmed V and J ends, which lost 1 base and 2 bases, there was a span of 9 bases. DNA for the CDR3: TGTGCCAGCAGCTTAGTATCAGGGACCTACGAGCAGTACTTC. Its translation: CASSLVSGTYEQYF. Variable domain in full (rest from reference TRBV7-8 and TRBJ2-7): GAGVSQSPRYKVAKRGQDVALRCDPISGHVSLFWYQQALGQGPEFLTYFQNEAQLDKSGLPSDRFFAERPEGSVSTLKIQRTQQEDSAVYLCASSLVSGTYEQYFGPGTRLTVT.

The CDR3 sequence: CASSAYSGFTDTQYF. The CDR3 DNA is TGTGCCAGCAGCGCCTATAGCGGCTTCACAGATACGCAGTATTTT. The chain combines TRBV5-8 with TRBJ2-3, with a tentative D call TRBD2 (6 bases). Trimming took 4 bases from V and 2 from J, leaving 14 bases between them. The V gene's germline CDR1 is SGHTS and CDR2 YDEGEE. CDR3 size: 15 residues.

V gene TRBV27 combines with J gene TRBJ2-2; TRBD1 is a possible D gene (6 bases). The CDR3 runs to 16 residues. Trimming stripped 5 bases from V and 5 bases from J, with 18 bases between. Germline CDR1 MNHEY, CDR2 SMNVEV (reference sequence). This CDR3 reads CASSRWDTVKTGELFF. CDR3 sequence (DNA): TGTGCCAGCAGTCGGTGGGACACCGTAAAGACCGGGGAGCTGTTTTTT.

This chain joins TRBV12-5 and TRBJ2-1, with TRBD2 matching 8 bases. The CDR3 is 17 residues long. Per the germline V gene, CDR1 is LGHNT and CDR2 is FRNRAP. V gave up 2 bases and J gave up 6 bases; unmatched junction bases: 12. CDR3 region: CASGLPPRAGVINEQFF. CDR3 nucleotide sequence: TGTGCTAGTGGTTTGCCCCCCCGAGCGGGGGTTATCAATGAGCAGTTCTTC. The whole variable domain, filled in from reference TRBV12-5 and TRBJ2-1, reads DARVTQTPRHKVTEMGQEVTMRCQPILGHNTVFWYRQTMMQGLELLAYFRNRAPLDDSGMPKDRFSAEMPDATLATLKIQPSEPRDSAVYFCASGLPPRAGVINEQFFGPGTRLTVL.

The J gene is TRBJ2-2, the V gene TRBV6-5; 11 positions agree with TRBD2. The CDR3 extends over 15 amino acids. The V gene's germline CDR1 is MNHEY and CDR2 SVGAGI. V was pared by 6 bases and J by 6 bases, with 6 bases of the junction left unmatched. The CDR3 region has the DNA TGTGCCAGCAGGTCCGGGACTAGCGGTTCCGGGGAGCTGTTTTTT. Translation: CASRSGTSGSGELFF.

CDR3 coding DNA: TGTGCCAGCAGTGAAGGGGGGGCCTACGAGCAGTACTTC. Its protein product is CASSEGGAYEQYF. V gene TRBV2 combines with J gene TRBJ2-7; D might be TRBD2 (6 bases). The CDR3 runs 13 residues. Trimming removed 1 base at V and 2 bases at J, with 6 bases between. Per germline, CDR1 SNHLY and CDR2 FYNNEI.

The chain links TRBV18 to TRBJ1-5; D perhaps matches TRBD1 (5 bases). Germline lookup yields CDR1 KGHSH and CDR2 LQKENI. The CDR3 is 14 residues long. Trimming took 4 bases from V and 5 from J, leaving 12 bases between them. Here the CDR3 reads CASSRTGGDQPQHF. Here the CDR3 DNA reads TGTGCCAGCTCACGTACAGGAGGGGATCAGCCCCAGCATTTT. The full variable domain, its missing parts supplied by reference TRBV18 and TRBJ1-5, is NAGVMQNPRHLVRRRGQEARLRCSPMKGHSHVYWYRQLPEEGLKFMVYLQKENIIDESGMPKERFSAEFPKEGPSILRIQQVVRGDSAAYFCASSRTGGDQPQHFGDGTRLSIL.

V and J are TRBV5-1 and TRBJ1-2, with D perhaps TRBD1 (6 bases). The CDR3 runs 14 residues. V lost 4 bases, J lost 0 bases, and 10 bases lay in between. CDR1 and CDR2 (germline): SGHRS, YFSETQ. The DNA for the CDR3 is TGCGCCAGCAGCACCGGGACATCTAACTATGGCTACACCTTC. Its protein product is CASSTGTSNYGYTF.

The chain's CDR3 is CAISESIHRGRSNQPQHF. CDR3 in DNA: TGTGCCATCAGTGAGTCGATACACAGGGGCCGGAGCAATCAGCCCCAGCATTTT. The rearrangement links TRBV10-3 to TRBJ1-5; 7 nucleotides match TRBD1. CDR3 length: 18 residues. V shed 0 bases, J shed 1 base, and the junction held 9 bases outside the gene matches. CDR1 is ENHRY and CDR2 is SYGVKD in the germline V gene.

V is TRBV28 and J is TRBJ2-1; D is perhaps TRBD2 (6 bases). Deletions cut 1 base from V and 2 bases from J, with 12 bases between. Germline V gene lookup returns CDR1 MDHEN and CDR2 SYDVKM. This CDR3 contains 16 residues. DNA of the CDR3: TGTGCCAGCAGTTTATTGACCCGGGGGACCTACAATGAGCAGTTCTTC. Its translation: CASSLLTRGTYNEQFF.

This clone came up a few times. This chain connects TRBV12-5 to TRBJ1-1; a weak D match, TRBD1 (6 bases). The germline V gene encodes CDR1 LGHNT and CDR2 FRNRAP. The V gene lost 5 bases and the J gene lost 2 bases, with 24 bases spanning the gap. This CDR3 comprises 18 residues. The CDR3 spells CASGLLNILDRRNTEAFF. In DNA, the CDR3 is TGTGCTAGTGGTCTCCTCAATATTCTGGACAGACGAAACACTGAAGCTTTCTTT.

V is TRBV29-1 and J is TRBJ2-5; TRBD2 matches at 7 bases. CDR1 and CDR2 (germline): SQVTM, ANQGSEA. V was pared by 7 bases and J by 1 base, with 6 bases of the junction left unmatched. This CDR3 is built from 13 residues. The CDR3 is CSASGGSQETQYF. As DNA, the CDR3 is TGCAGCGCGTCGGGGGGATCCCAAGAGACCCAGTACTTC.

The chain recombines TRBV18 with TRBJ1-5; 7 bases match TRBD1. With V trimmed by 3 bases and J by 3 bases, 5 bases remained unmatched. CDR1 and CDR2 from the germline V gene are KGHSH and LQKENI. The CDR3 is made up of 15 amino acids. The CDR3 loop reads CASSPGTDLNQPQHF. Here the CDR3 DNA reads TGTGCCAGCTCACCCGGGACAGACCTCAATCAGCCCCAGCATTTT.

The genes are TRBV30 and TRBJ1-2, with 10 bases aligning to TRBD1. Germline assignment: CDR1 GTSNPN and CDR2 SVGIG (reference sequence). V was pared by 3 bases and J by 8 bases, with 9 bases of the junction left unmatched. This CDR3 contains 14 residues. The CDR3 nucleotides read TGTGCCTGGAGGGGACAGGGGCCGGCTTACGGCTACACCTTC. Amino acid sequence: CAWRGQGPAYGYTF.

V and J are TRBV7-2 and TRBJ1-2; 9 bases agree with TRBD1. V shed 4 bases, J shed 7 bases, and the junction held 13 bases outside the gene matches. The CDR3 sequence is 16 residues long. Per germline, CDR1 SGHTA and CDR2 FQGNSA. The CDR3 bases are TGTGCCAGCAGCTCCCTCGAGATACAGGGGGCGGGTGGCTACACCTTC. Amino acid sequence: CASSSLEIQGAGGYTF. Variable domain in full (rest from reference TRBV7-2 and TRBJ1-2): GAGVSQSPSNKVTEKGKDVELRCDPISGHTALYWYRQSLGQGLEFLIYFQGNSAPDKSGLPSDRFSAERTGGSVSTLTIQRTQQEDSAVYLCASSSLEIQGAGGYTFGSGTRLTVV.

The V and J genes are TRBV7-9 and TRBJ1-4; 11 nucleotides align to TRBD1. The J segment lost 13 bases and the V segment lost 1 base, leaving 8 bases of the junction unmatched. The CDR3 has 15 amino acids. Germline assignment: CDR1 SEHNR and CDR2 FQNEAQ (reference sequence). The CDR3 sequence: CASSLGGQGDPGLFF. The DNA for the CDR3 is TGTGCCAGCAGCTTAGGGGGACAGGGGGACCCAGGACTGTTTTTT.

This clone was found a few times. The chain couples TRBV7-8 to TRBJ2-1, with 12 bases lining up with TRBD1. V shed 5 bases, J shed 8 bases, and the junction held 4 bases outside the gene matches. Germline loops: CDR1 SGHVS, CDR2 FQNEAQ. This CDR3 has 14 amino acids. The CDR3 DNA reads TGTGCCAGCAGCCGGGACAGGGGGCCTCATGAGCAGTTCTTC. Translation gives CASSRDRGPHEQFF.

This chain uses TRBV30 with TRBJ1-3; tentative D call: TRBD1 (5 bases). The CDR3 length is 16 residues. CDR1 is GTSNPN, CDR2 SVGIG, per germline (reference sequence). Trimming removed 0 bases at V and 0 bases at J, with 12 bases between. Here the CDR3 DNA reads TGTGCCTGGAGTGTGTTGAGCGGGGCCTCTGGAAACACCATATATTTT. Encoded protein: CAWSVLSGASGNTIYF.

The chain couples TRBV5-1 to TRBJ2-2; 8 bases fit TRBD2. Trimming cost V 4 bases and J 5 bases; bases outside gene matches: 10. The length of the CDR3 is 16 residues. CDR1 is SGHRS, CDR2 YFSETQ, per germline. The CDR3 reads CASSPDPGGATGELFF. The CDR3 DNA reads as TGCGCCAGCAGCCCGGACCCGGGGGGGGCTACCGGGGAGCTGTTTTTT. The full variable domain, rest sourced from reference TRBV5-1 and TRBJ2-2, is KAGVTQTPRYLIKTRGQQVTLSCSPISGHRSVSWYQQTPGQGLQFLFEYFSETQRNKGNFPGRFSGRQFSNSRSEMNVSTLELGDSALYLCASSPDPGGATGELFFGEGSRLTVL.

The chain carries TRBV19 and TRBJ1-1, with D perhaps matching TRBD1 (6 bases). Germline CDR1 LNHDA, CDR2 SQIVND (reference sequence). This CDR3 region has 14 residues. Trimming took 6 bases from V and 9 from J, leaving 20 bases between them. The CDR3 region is CASRGSGTKDQAFF. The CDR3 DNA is TGTGCCAGTAGGGGCTCCGGGACAAAGGACCAAGCTTTCTTT.

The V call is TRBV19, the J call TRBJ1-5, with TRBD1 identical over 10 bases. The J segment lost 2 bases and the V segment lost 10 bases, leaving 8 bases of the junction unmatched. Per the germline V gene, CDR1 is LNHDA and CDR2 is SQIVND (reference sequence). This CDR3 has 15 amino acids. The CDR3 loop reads CATDRGMGGNQPQHF. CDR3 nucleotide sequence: TGTGCCACGGACAGGGGGATGGGGGGCAATCAGCCCCAGCATTTT.

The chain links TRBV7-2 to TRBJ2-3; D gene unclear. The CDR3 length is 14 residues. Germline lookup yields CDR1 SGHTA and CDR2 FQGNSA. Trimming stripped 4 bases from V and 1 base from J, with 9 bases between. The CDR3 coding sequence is TGTGCCAGCAGCTCTTACGCGGGCACAGATACGCAGTATTTT. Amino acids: CASSSYAGTDTQYF.